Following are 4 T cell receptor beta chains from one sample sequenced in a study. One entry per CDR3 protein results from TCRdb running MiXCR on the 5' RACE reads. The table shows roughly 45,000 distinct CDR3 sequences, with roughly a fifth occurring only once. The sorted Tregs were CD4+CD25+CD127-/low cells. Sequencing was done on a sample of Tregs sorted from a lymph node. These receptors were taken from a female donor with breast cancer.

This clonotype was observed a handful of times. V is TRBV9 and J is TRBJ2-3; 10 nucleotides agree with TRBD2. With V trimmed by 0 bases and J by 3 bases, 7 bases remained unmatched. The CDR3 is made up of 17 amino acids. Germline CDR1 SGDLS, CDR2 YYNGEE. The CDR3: CASSVAWQAGGTDTQYF. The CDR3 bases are TGTGCCAGCAGCGTAGCTTGGCAAGCGGGAGGGACAGATACGCAGTATTTT.

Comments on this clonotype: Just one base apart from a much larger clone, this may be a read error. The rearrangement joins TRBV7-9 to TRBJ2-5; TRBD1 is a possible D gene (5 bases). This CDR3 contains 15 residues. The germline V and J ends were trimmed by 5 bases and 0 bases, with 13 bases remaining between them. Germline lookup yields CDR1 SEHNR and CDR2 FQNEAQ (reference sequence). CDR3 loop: CASSQTQGYQETQYF. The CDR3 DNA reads TGTGCCAGCAGCCAAACTCAGGGTTACCAAGAGACCCAGTACTTC.

CDR3 sequence: CASSPPGGTYEQYF. CDR3 in DNA: TGTGCCAGCTCACCACCGGGGGGAACCTACGAGCAGTACTTC. V is TRBV18 and J is TRBJ2-7; TRBD2 might be the D (6 bases). Looked up from germline, CDR1 is KGHSH and CDR2 is LQKENI. This CDR3 is built from 14 residues. V lost 0 bases and J lost 2, with 8 bases in between. The whole variable domain, remainder taken from reference TRBV18 and TRBJ2-7, is NAGVMQNPRHLVRRRGQEARLRCSPMKGHSHVYWYRQLPEEGLKFMVYLQKENIIDESGMPKERFSAEFPKEGPSILRIQQVVRGDSAAYFCASSPPGGTYEQYFGPGTRLTVT.

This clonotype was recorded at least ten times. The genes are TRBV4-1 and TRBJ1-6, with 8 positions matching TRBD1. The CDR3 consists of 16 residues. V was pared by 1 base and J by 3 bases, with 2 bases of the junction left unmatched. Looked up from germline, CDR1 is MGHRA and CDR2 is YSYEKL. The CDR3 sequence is CASSQGTGGYNSPLHF. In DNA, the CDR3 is TGCGCCAGCAGCCAAGGAACAGGGGGCTATAATTCACCCCTCCACTTT.